A single sample is the source of the 25 T cell receptor beta chains below, sequenced in a study of vaccination effects on CD4 cells after COVID-19. These receptors have no known antigen. TCRdb's copy holds only in-frame clones and misses some; the assay was immunoSEQ multiplex PCR. This table holds 70,000 or so clones, 65% to 85% found once. Under the ViraFEST assay, PBMC were stimulated with viral peptide pools so that antigen-specific CD4+ T cells expanded. Sequencing was performed afterwards. At the end of approximately 10 days of culture, CD4+ T cells were isolated. Vaccine recipients had no previous SARS-CoV-2 infection; their nucleocapsid antibodies were negative. The material sequenced was CD4+ T cells from PBMCs cultured with HCoV-NL63 spike peptides, taken before COVID-19 vaccination. These receptor sequences come from a human donor who received a COVID-19 vaccine.

In this sample, this clone turned up once. The chain uses TRBV7-2 and TRBJ2-5; D perhaps matches TRBD1 (7 bases). The CDR3 is 15 residues long. The ends were cut back, 4 bases at V and 5 bases at J, with 17 bases in the middle. Germline V gene lookup returns CDR1 SGHTA and CDR2 FQGNSA. The CDR3 loop reads CASSSSPTGRETQYF. As DNA, the CDR3 is TGTGCCAGCAGCTCCTCCCCGACAGGGAGGGAGACCCAGTACTTC.

This clone was observed a handful of times. The chain links TRBV14 to TRBJ1-2; TRBD1 agrees at 7 bases. CDR1 is SGHDN, CDR2 FVKESK, per germline. J gave up 8 bases and V 5 bases, and 5 bases lay outside the gene matches. CDR3 length: 12 amino acids. As DNA, the CDR3 is TGTGCCAGCAGCTTTGGACAGGAGGGCTACACCTTC. The encoded protein is CASSFGQEGYTF.

This clone appeared once. The rearrangement uses TRBV6-1 and TRBJ1-1; possibly TRBD1 for D (6 bases). Germline lookup yields CDR1 MNHNS and CDR2 SASEGT. V lost 2 bases, J lost 3 bases, and 10 bases lay in between. CDR3 length equals 14 residues. CDR3 protein: CASSESQGYTEAFF. The CDR3 nucleotides read TGTGCCAGCAGTGAAAGTCAGGGGTACACTGAAGCTTTCTTT.

The J gene is TRBJ2-5, the V gene TRBV6-5; TRBD1 might be the D (5 bases). The V gene's germline CDR1 is MNHEY and CDR2 SVGAGI. The CDR3 runs to 11 residues. The germline V and J ends were trimmed by 4 bases and 7 bases, with 7 bases remaining between them. CDR3 sequence: CASSFGATQYF. The CDR3 DNA reads TGTGCCAGCAGTTTTGGGGCGACCCAGTACTTC.

V is TRBV19 and J is TRBJ1-1, with D unclear. CDR1 is LNHDA and CDR2 is SQIVND in the germline V gene (reference sequence). V was clipped by 2 bases and J by 0 bases, with 10 bases between them. The CDR3 length is 15 residues. The CDR3 DNA follows: TGTGCCAGTAGTATATTCCCAGGCCTGAACACTGAAGCTTTCTTT. Translation: CASSIFPGLNTEAFF.

The chain combines TRBV2 with TRBJ1-4; the D gene is possibly TRBD1 (6 bases). Trimming shortened V by 4 bases and J by 3 bases, and 9 bases separated the two germline ends. Germline V gene sequence: CDR1 SNHLY, CDR2 FYNNEI. The CDR3 length is 14 residues. The CDR3 DNA reads TGTGCCAGCAGTGTAGGGGGGCCTAATGAAAAACTGTTTTTT. This gives the protein CASSVGGPNEKLFF.

This chain joins TRBV3-1 (or the pseudogene TRBV3-2) and TRBJ1-1, with D uncertain. V dropped 3 bases and J dropped 0 bases, with 11 bases sitting between them. Germline lookup yields CDR1 LGHDT and CDR2 YNNKEL (reference sequence). The length of the CDR3 is 15 residues. The chain's CDR3 is CASSQEEDLNTEAFF. CDR3 nucleotides: TGTGCCAGCAGCCAGGAAGAAGACCTGAACACTGAAGCTTTCTTT.

V gene TRBV5-8 combines with J gene TRBJ1-5, with 10 positions matching TRBD1. The V segment lost 4 bases and the J segment 6 bases; nucleotides outside the gene matches: 7. The CDR3 totals 15 residues. Germline values: CDR1 SGHTS, CDR2 YDEGEE. The CDR3 sequence: CASSAGTGVVQPQHF. Here the CDR3 DNA reads TGTGCCAGCAGCGCTGGGACAGGGGTTGTTCAGCCCCAGCATTTT.

The rearrangement joins TRBV2 to TRBJ2-3; TRBD2 agrees at 11 bases. With V trimmed by 3 bases and J by 4 bases, 6 bases remained unmatched. The CDR3 loop spans 16 amino acids. Germline-derived CDR1 and CDR2 are SNHLY and FYNNEI. The CDR3 DNA reads TGTGCCAGCAGTGAGGGTAGCGGGGGGGCCCCAGATACGCAGTATTTT. Encoded protein: CASSEGSGGAPDTQYF. Looking up the rest from reference TRBV2 and TRBJ2-3 gives the full variable domain: EPEVTQTPSHQVTQMGQEVILRCVPISNHLYFYWYRQILGQKVEFLVSFYNNEISEKSEIFDDQFSVERPDGSNFTLKIRSTKLEDSAMYFCASSEGSGGAPDTQYFGPGTRLTVL.

This sequence joins TRBV30 and TRBJ1-6, with 7 bases matching TRBD1. V shed 3 bases and J 2 bases; nucleotides not matched to a gene: 10. The CDR3 has 17 residues. The germline V gene has CDR1 GTSNPN and CDR2 SVGIG (reference sequence). The CDR3 bases are TGTGCCTGGAGGACAACAGGGGATTGGACCTATAATTCACCCCTCCACTTT. It is translated as CAWRTTGDWTYNSPLHF.

CDR3 sequence reads: CASSPRTGLMNTEAFF. The CDR3 bases are TGTGCCAGCTCACCAAGGACAGGGCTTATGAACACTGAAGCTTTCTTT. The chain carries TRBV18 and TRBJ1-1; 8 bases agree with TRBD1. There are 16 residues in the CDR3. V trimming: 2 bases; J trimming: 0 bases; junction bases outside the gene matches: 5. The germline gives CDR1 KGHSH, CDR2 LQKENI.

The CDR3 region has the DNA TGTGCCACCAGCAGAGGGACTTCCTTAGGACCTGGAAACACCATATATTTT. Translating it yields CATSRGTSLGPGNTIYF. The J gene is TRBJ1-3, the V gene TRBV15; no firm D call. Trimming pared 1 base from V and 2 bases from J, leaving 15 bases between. This CDR3 comprises 17 residues. Germline assignment: CDR1 LNHNV and CDR2 YYDKDF (reference sequence).

The chain links TRBV18 to TRBJ2-2, with D unclear. The CDR3 totals 12 residues. Germline lookup yields CDR1 KGHSH and CDR2 LQKENI. Trimming stripped 3 bases from V and 1 base from J, with 0 bases between. CDR3 in amino acids: CASSPNTGELFF. For the CDR3, the DNA is TGTGCCAGCTCACCGAACACCGGGGAGCTGTTTTTT.

The rearrangement links TRBV7-2 to TRBJ1-5; 7 nucleotides agree with TRBD1. CDR1 is SGHTA, CDR2 FQGNSA, per germline. Unmatched junction bases numbered 10, after V lost 5 bases and J lost 0 bases. CDR3 length: 17 residues. The CDR3 here is CASSPRTGAYSNQPQHF. CDR3 bases: TGTGCCAGCAGCCCCAGGACAGGCGCGTATAGCAATCAGCCCCAGCATTTT.

This chain links TRBV28 with TRBJ1-2; 9 positions agree with TRBD1. V lost 5 bases to trimming and J lost 8 bases; unmatched junction nucleotides: 6. The CDR3 consists of 13 residues. Germline CDR1 reads MDHEN; CDR2 reads SYDVKM. CDR3 sequence (DNA): TGTGCCAGCAGTCCGGGACAGGGCTACGGCTACACCTTC. It codes for CASSPGQGYGYTF.

The rearrangement uses TRBV19 and TRBJ1-1; possibly TRBD1 for D (5 bases). The ends were cut back, 3 bases at V and 4 bases at J, with 12 bases in the middle. Germline V gene lookup returns CDR1 LNHDA and CDR2 SQIVND (reference sequence). This CDR3 region has 14 residues. The CDR3 is CASSMSGRSTEAFF. DNA of the CDR3: TGTGCCAGTAGTATGTCAGGGAGGAGCACTGAAGCTTTCTTT.

V usage is TRBV27 and J usage is TRBJ2-7, with D unclear. Trimming removed 6 bases from V and 0 bases from J, with 12 bases in between. The CDR3 is 14 amino acids. Germline-derived CDR1 and CDR2 are MNHEY and SMNVEV (reference sequence). The CDR3 region is CASRRDTSSYEQYV. The CDR3 nucleotides read TGTGCCAGCAGGCGTGACACGAGCTCCTACGAGCAGTACGTC.

The V and J genes are TRBV6-5 and TRBJ2-7; 11 bases line up with TRBD2. In germline, CDR1 is MNHEY, CDR2 SVGAGI. CDR3 length: 14 residues. V lost 6 bases, J lost 4 bases, and 5 bases stayed unmatched. CDR3 bases: TGTGCCAGCAGATCTAGCGGGGGGAGTTACGAGCAGTACGTC. Its protein product is CASRSSGGSYEQYV.

The chain combines TRBV7-6 with TRBJ1-1; TRBD1 matches at 7 bases. The V gene's germline CDR1 is SGHVS and CDR2 FNYEAQ. The CDR3 is made up of 14 amino acids. Losses at the gene ends were 4 bases for V and 2 bases for J; bases not matched to a gene: 4. CDR3 bases: TGTGCCAGCAGCTCTCAGGGGGGAAACACTGAAGCTTTCTTT. Amino acid sequence: CASSSQGGNTEAFF.

The chain couples TRBV6-6 to TRBJ1-2, with no clear D. Germline CDR1 reads MNHNY; CDR2 reads SVGAGI (reference sequence). The CDR3 length is 16 residues. Trimming removed 5 bases from V and 3 bases from J, with 19 bases in between. The CDR3 nucleotides read TGTGCCAGCAGTAACAACCCGGTCCCCGGGGACTATGGCTACACCTTC. This sequence encodes CASSNNPVPGDYGYTF.

A single count supports this clone. This chain connects TRBV6-4 to TRBJ1-1; D call uncertain. The germline V and J ends were trimmed by 6 bases and 4 bases, with 18 bases remaining between them. Germline CDR1 reads MRHNA; CDR2 reads SNTAGT. This CDR3 has 15 residues. CDR3 DNA: TGTGCCAGCAGCCCGACATCCACGGTCCGCACTGAAGCTTTCTTT. Translation: CASSPTSTVRTEAFF.

This chain links TRBV4-3 with TRBJ1-6, with unresolved D. Germline CDR1 and CDR2: LGHNA and YSLEER. V gave up 3 bases and J gave up 6 bases, with 12 bases separating them. The CDR3 is 15 amino acids. CDR3 sequence: CASSQRILGNSPLHF. CDR3 nucleotides: TGCGCCAGCAGCCAGCGCATTTTAGGTAATTCACCCCTCCACTTT.

The CDR3 nucleotides are TGTGCCAGCAACGGACAGGGCCACTATGGCTACACCTTC. As protein: CASNGQGHYGYTF. The chain joins TRBV6-5 to TRBJ1-2; TRBD1 aligns across 8 bases. CDR1 is MNHEY, CDR2 SVGAGI, per germline. After removal of 7 bases from V and 3 bases from J, the junction contained 4 bases not matched to a gene. This CDR3 comprises 13 residues.

The sample holds one count of this clone. Other DNA sequences in this specimen translate into the identical CDR3. This chain links TRBV29-1 with TRBJ2-3, with 9 bases matching TRBD2. The germline V gene has CDR1 SQVTM and CDR2 ANQGSEA. CDR3 length: 14 amino acids. After removal of 6 bases from V and 3 bases from J, the junction contained 7 bases not matched to a gene. The CDR3 protein is CSVGGGGATDTQYF. The CDR3 region has the DNA TGCAGCGTCGGGGGCGGGGGGGCGACAGATACGCAGTATTTT.

The chain employs TRBV6-5 and TRBJ2-5; D possibly corresponds to TRBD1 (6 bases). The germline V gene has CDR1 MNHEY and CDR2 SVGAGI. Trimming removed 2 bases from V and 5 bases from J, with 12 bases in between. The CDR3 runs to 14 residues. The CDR3 loop reads CASSYGGRAETQYF. For the CDR3, the DNA is TGTGCCAGCAGTTACGGGGGCCGAGCCGAGACCCAGTACTTC.